This T cell receptor beta chain was observed in a study of cytomegalovirus exposure and HLA in healthy donors. As for this clone: One end of the junction does not line up with germline, which may come from a read error.

Use of 60 Vbeta and 13 Jbeta primers characterized the PCR. TCRdb's table, derived via immunoSEQ multiplex PCR, lists solely in-frame clones and lacks some. The sample contains about 14,000 clones, less than 75% of which appear only once. CDR3 length equals 12 residues. CDR1 and CDR2 from the germline V gene are GTSNPN and SVGIG (reference sequence). The J gene is TRBJ2-7, the V gene TRBV30; D not resolved. The receptor was isolated from a woman aged 50 to 65 in good health and CMV-seropositive. Sequences were obtained from PBMCs. CDR3 sequence (DNA): TGTGCCTGGCAGGTCGGCTCCTACGAGCAGTGCTTC. Its protein product is CAWQVGSYEQCF.